Following are 3 T cell receptor beta chains from one sample sequenced in a study of response to subunit inactivated influenza vaccine. TCRdb re-called the RT-PCR reads through MiXCR, storing one row per CDR3 protein. The table shows some 480,000 distinct CDR3 sequences, with approximately 9.9% occurring only once. Sequencing was performed on PBMCs from blood, taken roughly 46 days after vaccination. The receptors here all came from a man between 50 and 59 years old who received an inactivated influenza vaccine.

CDR3 loop: CSVSSGAYQETQYF. The CDR3, as DNA: TGCAGCGTGAGTAGCGGGGCCTACCAAGAGACCCAGTACTTC. The rearrangement joins TRBV29-1 to TRBJ2-5; 8 bases match TRBD2. The CDR3 consists of 14 residues. Germline assignment: CDR1 SQVTM and CDR2 ANQGSEA. V shed 6 bases, J shed 0 bases, and the junction held 6 bases outside the gene matches.

A few counts support this clonotype. The chain combines TRBV10-3 with TRBJ1-1, with a tentative D call TRBD1 (6 bases). This CDR3 comprises 13 residues. The V gene lost 11 bases and the J gene lost 4 bases, with 17 bases spanning the gap. Per the germline V gene, CDR1 is ENHRY and CDR2 is SYGVKD. As DNA, the CDR3 is TGTGCCGTAGAACAGGGCCTGGGCACTGAAGCTTTCTTT. It specifies CAVEQGLGTEAFF.

The chain carries TRBV6-2 or TRBV6-3 and TRBJ1-2; D gene ambiguous. The CDR3 extends over 13 amino acids. Germline V gene lookup returns CDR1 MNHEY and CDR2 SVGEGT. V was pared by 6 bases and J by 4 bases, with 12 bases between. CDR3 bases: TGTGCCAGCAGACCTCGGGAGCCCTATGGCTACACCTTC. Translating it yields CASRPREPYGYTF.